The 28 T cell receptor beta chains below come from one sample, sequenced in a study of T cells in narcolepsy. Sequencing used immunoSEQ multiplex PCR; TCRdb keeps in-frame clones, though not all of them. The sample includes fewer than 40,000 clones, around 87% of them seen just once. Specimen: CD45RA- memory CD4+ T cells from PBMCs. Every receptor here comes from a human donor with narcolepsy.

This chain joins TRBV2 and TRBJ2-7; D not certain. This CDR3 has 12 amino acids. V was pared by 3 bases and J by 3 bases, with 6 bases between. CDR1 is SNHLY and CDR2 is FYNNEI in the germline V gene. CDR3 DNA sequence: TGTGCCAGCAGTGAGTGGGGCTACGAGCAGTACTTC. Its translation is CASSEWGYEQYF.

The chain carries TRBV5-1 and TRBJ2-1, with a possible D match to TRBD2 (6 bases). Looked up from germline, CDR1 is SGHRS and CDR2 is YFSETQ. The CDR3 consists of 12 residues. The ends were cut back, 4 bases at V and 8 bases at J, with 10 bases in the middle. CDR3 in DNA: TGCGCCAGCAGCCGCCCGGGGGATGAGCAGTTCTTC. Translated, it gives CASSRPGDEQFF.

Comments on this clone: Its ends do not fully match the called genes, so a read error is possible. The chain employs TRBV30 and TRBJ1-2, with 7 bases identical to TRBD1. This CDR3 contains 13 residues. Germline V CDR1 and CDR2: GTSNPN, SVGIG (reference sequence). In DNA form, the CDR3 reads TGTGCCTGGACGAGAGACAGGGAATATGGCTTCACCTTC. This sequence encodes CAWTRDREYGFTF.

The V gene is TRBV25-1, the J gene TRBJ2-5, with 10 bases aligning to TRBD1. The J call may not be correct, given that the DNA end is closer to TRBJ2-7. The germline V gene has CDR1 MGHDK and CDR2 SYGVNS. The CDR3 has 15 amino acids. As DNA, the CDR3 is TGTGCCAGCAGTGGGCTCGGGACAGGGGACTACGAGCAGTACTTC. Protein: CASSGLGTGDYEQYF.

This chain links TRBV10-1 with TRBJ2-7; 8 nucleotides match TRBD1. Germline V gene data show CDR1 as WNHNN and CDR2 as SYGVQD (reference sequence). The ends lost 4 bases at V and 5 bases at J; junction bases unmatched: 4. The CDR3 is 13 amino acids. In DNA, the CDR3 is TGCGCCAGCAGTGGGGACAGGTCCCACGAGCAGTACTTC. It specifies CASSGDRSHEQYF.

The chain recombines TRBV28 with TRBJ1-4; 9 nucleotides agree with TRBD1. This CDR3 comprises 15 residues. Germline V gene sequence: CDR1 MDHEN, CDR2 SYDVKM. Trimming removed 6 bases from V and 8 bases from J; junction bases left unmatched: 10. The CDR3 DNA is TGTGCCAGCAGGGCCCCGGGACAGGGAAGCGAAAAACTGTTTTTT. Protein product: CASRAPGQGSEKLFF. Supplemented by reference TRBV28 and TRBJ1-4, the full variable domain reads DVKVTQSSRYLVKRTGEKVFLECVQDMDHENMFWYRQDPGLGLRLIYFSYDVKMKEKGDIPEGYSVSREKKERFSLILESASTNQTSMYLCASRAPGQGSEKLFFGSGTQLSVL.

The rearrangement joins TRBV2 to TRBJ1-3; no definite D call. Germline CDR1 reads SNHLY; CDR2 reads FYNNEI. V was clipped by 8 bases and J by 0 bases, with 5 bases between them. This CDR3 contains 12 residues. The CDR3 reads CASGVSGNTIYF. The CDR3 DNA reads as TGTGCCAGCGGAGTCTCTGGAAACACCATATATTTT.

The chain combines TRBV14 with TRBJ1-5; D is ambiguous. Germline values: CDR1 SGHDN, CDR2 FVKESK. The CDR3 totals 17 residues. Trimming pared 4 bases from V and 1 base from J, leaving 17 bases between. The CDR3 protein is CASSRIIRRESNQPQHF. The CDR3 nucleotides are TGTGCCAGCAGCCGCATCATCCGCCGGGAGAGCAATCAGCCCCAGCATTTT.

DNA of the CDR3: TGTGCCAGCAGCGTTAGGGGGGGAATAAGCAATCAGCCCCAGCATTTT. As protein: CASSVRGGISNQPQHF. This chain connects TRBV7-2 to TRBJ1-5, with a weak D call TRBD1 (6 bases). CDR1 is SGHTA, CDR2 FQGNSA, per germline. Trimming pared 5 bases from V and 1 base from J, leaving 15 bases between. This CDR3 has 16 amino acids.

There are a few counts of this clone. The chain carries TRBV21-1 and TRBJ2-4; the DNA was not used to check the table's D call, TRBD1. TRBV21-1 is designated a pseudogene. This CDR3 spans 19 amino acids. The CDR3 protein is CASSYRTGIRDRAKNIQYF. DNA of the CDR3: TGTGCCAGCAGCTATAGGACAGGGATACGCGACCGGGCCAAAAACATTCAGTACTTC.

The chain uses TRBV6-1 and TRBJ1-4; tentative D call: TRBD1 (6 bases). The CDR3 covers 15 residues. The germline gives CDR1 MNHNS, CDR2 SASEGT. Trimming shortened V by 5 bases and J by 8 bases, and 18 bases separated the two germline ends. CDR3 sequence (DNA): TGTGCCAGCAGTTCCAAAATCGAGGGGGTAGAAAAACTGTTTTTT. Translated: CASSSKIEGVEKLFF.

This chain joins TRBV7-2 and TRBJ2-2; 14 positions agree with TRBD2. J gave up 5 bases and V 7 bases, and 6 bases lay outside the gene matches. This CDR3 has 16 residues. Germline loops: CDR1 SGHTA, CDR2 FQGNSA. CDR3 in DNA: TGTGCCAGCAAGCCGGGACTAGCGGGAGCTACCGGGGAGCTGTTTTTT. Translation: CASKPGLAGATGELFF.

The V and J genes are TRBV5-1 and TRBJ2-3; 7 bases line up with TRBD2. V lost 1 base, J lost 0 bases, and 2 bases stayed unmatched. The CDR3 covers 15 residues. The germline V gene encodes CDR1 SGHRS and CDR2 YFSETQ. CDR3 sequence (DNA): TGCGCCAGCAGCTTGAGCGGGACGAGCACAGATACGCAGTATTTT. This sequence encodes CASSLSGTSTDTQYF.

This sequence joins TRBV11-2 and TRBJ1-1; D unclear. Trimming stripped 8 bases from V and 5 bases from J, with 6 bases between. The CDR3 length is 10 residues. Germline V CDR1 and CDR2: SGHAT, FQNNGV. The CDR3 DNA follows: TGTGCCAGCGGGAATACTGAAGCTTTCTTT. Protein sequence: CASGNTEAFF.

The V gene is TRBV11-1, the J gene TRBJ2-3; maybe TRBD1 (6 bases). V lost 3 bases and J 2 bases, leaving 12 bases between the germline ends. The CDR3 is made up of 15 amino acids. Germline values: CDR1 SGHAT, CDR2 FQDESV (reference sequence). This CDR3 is CASSFTGTSTDTQYF. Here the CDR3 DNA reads TGTGCCAGCAGCTTTACTGGGACATCCACAGATACGCAGTATTTT.

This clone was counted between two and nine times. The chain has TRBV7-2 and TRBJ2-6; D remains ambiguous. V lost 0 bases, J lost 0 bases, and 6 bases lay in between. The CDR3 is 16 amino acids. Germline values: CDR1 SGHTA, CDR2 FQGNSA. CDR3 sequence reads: CASSLAPASGANVLTF. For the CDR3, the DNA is TGTGCCAGCAGCTTAGCTCCCGCCTCTGGGGCCAACGTCCTGACTTTC.

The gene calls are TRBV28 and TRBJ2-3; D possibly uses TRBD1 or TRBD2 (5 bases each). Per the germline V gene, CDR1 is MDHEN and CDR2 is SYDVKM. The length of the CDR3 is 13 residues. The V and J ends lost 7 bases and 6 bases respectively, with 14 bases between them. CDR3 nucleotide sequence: TGTGCCAGCATAAACGGCAGGGAGGATACGCAGTATTTT. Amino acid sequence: CASINGREDTQYF. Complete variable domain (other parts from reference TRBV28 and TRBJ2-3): DVKVTQSSRYLVKRTGEKVFLECVQDMDHENMFWYRQDPGLGLRLIYFSYDVKMKEKGDIPEGYSVSREKKERFSLILESASTNQTSMYLCASINGREDTQYFGPGTRLTVL.

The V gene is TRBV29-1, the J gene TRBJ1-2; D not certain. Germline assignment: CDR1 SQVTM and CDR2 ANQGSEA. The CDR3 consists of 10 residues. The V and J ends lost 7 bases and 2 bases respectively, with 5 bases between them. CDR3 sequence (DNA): TGCAGCGCGGGGAACTATGGCTACACCTTC. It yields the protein CSAGNYGYTF.

In DNA form, the CDR3 reads TGTGCCAGCAGCTTTCCCCGTCCCGCCAATGAGCAGTTCTTC. Translated, it gives CASSFPRPANEQFF. V is TRBV13 and J is TRBJ2-1; no clear D gene. This CDR3 is built from 14 residues. Trimming pared 3 bases from V and 6 bases from J, leaving 12 bases between. Germline CDR1 and CDR2: PRHDT and FYEKMQ (reference sequence).

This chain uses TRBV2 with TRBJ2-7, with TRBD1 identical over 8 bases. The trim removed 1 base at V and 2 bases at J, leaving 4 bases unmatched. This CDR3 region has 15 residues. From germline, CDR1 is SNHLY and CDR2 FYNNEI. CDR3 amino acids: CASSEGGTGAYEQYF. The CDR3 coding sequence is TGTGCCAGCAGTGAAGGGGGGACAGGTGCCTACGAGCAGTACTTC. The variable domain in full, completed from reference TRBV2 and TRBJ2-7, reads EPEVTQTPSHQVTQMGQEVILRCVPISNHLYFYWYRQILGQKVEFLVSFYNNEISEKSEIFDDQFSVERPDGSNFTLKIRSTKLEDSAMYFCASSEGGTGAYEQYFGPGTRLTVT.

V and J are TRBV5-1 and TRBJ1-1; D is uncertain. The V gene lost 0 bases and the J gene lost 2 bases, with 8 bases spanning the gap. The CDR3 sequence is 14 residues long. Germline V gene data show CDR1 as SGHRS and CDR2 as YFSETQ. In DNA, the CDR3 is TGCGCCAGCAGCTTGGACAGTCTCAACACTGAAGCTTTCTTT. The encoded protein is CASSLDSLNTEAFF.

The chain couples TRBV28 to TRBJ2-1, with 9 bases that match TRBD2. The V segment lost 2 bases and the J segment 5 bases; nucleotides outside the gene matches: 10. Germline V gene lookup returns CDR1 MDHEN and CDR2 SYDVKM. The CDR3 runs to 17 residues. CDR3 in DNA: TGTGCCAGCAGTTTACCAGGCGGGAGGGCCGACAACAATGAGCAGTTCTTC. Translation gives CASSLPGGRADNNEQFF. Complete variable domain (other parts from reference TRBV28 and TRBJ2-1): DVKVTQSSRYLVKRTGEKVFLECVQDMDHENMFWYRQDPGLGLRLIYFSYDVKMKEKGDIPEGYSVSREKKERFSLILESASTNQTSMYLCASSLPGGRADNNEQFFGPGTRLTVL.

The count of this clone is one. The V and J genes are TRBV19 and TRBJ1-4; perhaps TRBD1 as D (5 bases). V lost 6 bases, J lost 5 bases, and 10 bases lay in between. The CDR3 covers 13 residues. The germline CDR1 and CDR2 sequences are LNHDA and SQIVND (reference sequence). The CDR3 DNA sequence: TGTGCCAGTAGGAGAGGGGCGAATGAAAAACTGTTTTTT. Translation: CASRRGANEKLFF.

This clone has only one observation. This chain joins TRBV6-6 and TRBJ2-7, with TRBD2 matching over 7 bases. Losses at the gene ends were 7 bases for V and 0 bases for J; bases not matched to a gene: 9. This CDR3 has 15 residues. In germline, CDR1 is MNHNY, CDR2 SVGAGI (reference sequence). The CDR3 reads CASTITGGSSYEQYF. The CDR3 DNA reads TGTGCCAGCACCATCACTGGCGGGAGCTCCTACGAGCAGTACTTC.

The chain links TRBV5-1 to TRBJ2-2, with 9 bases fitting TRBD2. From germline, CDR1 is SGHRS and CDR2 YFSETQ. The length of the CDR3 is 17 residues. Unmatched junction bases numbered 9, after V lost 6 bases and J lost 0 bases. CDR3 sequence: CASIGLAGTANTGELFF. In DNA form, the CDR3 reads TGCGCCAGCATTGGGCTAGCGGGGACCGCGAACACCGGGGAGCTGTTTTTT. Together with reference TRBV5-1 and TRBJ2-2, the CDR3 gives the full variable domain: KAGVTQTPRYLIKTRGQQVTLSCSPISGHRSVSWYQQTPGQGLQFLFEYFSETQRNKGNFPGRFSGRQFSNSRSEMNVSTLELGDSALYLCASIGLAGTANTGELFFGEGSRLTVL.

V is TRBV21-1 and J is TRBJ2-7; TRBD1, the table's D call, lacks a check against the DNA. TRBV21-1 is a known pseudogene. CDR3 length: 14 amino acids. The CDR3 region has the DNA TGTGCCAGCAGCAAAGAGGTCAGGGGGTACGAGCAGTACTTC. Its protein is CASSKEVRGYEQYF.

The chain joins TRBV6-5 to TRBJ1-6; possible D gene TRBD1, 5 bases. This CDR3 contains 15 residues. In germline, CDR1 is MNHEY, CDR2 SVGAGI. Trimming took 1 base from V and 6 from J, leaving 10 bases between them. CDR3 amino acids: CASSYFLGGNSPLHF. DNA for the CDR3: TGTGCCAGCAGTTACTTCCTGGGGGGTAATTCACCCCTCCACTTT.

CDR3 DNA sequence: TGTGCCAGCAGCTTATACAGAGAGACCCAGTACTTC. Translation: CASSLYRETQYF. The J gene is TRBJ2-5, the V gene TRBV7-2, with no clear D. Trimming left V 2 bases short and J 4 bases short, with 5 bases between. The CDR3 is made up of 12 amino acids. Germline CDR1 and CDR2: SGHTA and FQGNSA.